The sequence of this T cell receptor beta chain was determined in a study of blood T cell repertoires in COVID-19. Whole-study context: Whether acute or convalescent, the COVID-19 samples came from the United States, Italy and Spain. The analysed material was cDNA or gDNA that came from T cells, B-cell-depleted T cells, or PBMCs.

Authors' data handling: Estimated nucleated cell counts came from reference gene primer amplification. Only in-frame clones appear in the TCRdb table, and some are missing; sequencing was by immunoSEQ multiplex PCR. V, J and clone size are taken as reported in that table, and D and trimming were inferred from the DNA itself. Altogether under 200,000 clones are present, roughly 91% being singletons, with the ten largest covering about 2%. Germline values: CDR1 MNHEY, CDR2 SMNVEV (reference sequence). Trimming cost V 6 bases and J 3 bases; bases outside gene matches: 6. CDR3 length: 15 residues. Sequenced material: peripheral blood. The clonotype originates from a man younger than 35 with acute or convalescent COVID-19. The V and J genes are TRBV27 and TRBJ2-3; 10 nucleotides align to TRBD1. The CDR3 region is CASSAPGQGTDTQYF. The DNA of the CDR3 is TGTGCCAGCAGCGCTCCGGGACAGGGGACAGATACGCAGTATTTT.